This is a list of T cell receptor beta chains from one sample in a study of cytomegalovirus exposure and HLA in healthy donors. This table comes from immunoSEQ multiplex PCR, and its TCRdb copy is limited to in-frame clones, with some not included. This listing includes tens of thousands of clones. Sequencing was carried out using PBMCs. The receptor set was obtained from a man aged 40-55 years in good health and CMV-seronegative. CDR3s include the opening cysteine and the closing phenylalanine or tryptophan. D genes are given only for firm matches.

>TRBJ2-7|NA|TRBV7-2|14
TGTGCCAGCAGCTTACGGCGGTCGGCCTACGAGCAGTACTTC
CASSLRRSAYEQYF
>TRBJ1-1|NA|TRBV21-1|14
TGTGCCAGCAGCAAAGGCTTGAGGCGCACTGAAGCTTTCTTT
CASSKGLRRTEAFF
>TRBJ2-5|TRBD1|TRBV2|13
TGTGCCAGCGAGACAGGGAATTTGGAGACCCAGTACTTC
CASETGNLETQYF
>TRBJ2-3|NA|TRBV5-6|13
TGTGCCAGCAGCCGCGGGGATGCAGATACGCAGTATTTT
CASSRGDADTQYF
>TRBJ1-1|NA|TRBV9|14
TGTGCCAGCAGCAAGGGACATGCGAACACTGAAGCTTTCTTT
CASSKGHANTEAFF
>TRBJ2-1|TRBD1|TRBV9|14
TGTGCCAGCAGCGGAGGACAGGGGTACAATGAGCAGTTCTTC
CASSGGQGYNEQFF
>TRBJ2-7|NA|TRBV28|11
TGTGCCAGCCAGGTGGCCTACGAGCAGTACTTC
CASQVAYEQYF
>TRBJ2-3|NA|TRBV9|14
TGTGCCAGCAGCGTGGTCCAGCAGGGAGGTACGCAGTATTTT
CASSVVQQGGTQYF
>TRBJ1-3|TRBD1|TRBV9|14
TGTGCCAGCAGCACGAGGACAGGGTTGGGCACCATATATTTT
CASSTRTGLGTIYF
>TRBJ2-2|NA|TRBV30|13
TGTGCCTGGAGGGGCCTATGGACCGGGGAGCTGTTTTTT
CAWRGLWTGELFF
>TRBJ1-2|TRBD1|TRBV7-6|16
TGTGCCAGCAGCCCCGCCGGGACAGGGCGTTTCGGTGGCTACACCTTC
CASSPAGTGRFGGYTF
>TRBJ2-3|NA|TRBV27|15
TGTGCCAGCAGTTTATACAGCCCCAGGACAGATACGCAGTATTTT
CASSLYSPRTDTQYF
>TRBJ2-7|NA|TRBV5-4|13
TGTGCCAGCGGCGACAGTCCCTTCTACGAGCAGTACTTC
CASGDSPFYEQYF
>TRBJ1-1|NA|TRBV6-5|14
TGTGCCAGCAGTTACCGTGGACTGGGCACTGAAGCTTTCTTT
CASSYRGLGTEAFF
>TRBJ1-1|NA|TRBV11-2|17
TGTGCCAGCAGCTTAGCGTTCGGGAGGGATCAGGACACTGAAGCTTTCTTT
CASSLAFGRDQDTEAFF
>TRBJ1-5|TRBD1|TRBV18|15
TGTGCCAGCTCAACCGAGACAGGGTCGCGTCAGCCCCAGCATTTT
CASSTETGSRQPQHF